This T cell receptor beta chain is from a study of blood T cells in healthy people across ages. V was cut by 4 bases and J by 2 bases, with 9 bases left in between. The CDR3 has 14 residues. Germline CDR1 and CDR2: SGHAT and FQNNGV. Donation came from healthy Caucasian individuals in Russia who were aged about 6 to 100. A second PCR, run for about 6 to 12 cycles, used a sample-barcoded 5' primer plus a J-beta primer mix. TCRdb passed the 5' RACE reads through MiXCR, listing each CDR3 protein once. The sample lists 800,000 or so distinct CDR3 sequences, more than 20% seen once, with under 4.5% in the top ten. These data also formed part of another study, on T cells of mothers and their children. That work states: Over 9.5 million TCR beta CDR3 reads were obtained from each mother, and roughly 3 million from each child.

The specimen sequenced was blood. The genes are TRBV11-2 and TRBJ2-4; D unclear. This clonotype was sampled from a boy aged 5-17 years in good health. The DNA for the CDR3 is TGTGCCAGCAGCTCCCCGCGGTCCAAAAACATTCAGTACTTC. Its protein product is CASSSPRSKNIQYF. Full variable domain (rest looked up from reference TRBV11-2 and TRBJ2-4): EAGVAQSPRYKIIEKRQSVAFWCNPISGHATLYWYQQILGQGPKLLIQFQNNGVVDDSQLPKDRFSAERLKGVDSTLKIQPAKLEDSAVYLCASSSPRSKNIQYFGAGTRLSVL.